This record concerns one T cell receptor (beta chain) sequence. Antigen: not known. This entry is derived from a study of cytomegalovirus exposure and HLA in healthy donors. Study outcomes and limitations: An analysis that was carried out later associated 15,000 to 20,000 TCR beta sequences with HLA alleles at 0.05 false discovery rate. Later analysis showed TCR association rates varying by HLA locus, highest for DRB1 and lowest for HLA-C.

60 Vbeta and 13 Jbeta primers were used in PCR. Assay used: immunoSEQ multiplex PCR; TCRdb lists only in-frame clones, some missing. This sample has more than 95,000 clones, with about 9.5% found just once. Germline CDR1 is SGHVS and CDR2 is FNYEAQ. V was clipped by 1 base and J by 4 bases, with 16 bases between them. The CDR3 has 17 residues. This TCR came from a man in his forties in good health and CMV-seropositive. Input material: PBMCs. V and J are TRBV7-6 and TRBJ2-2; no reliable D call. CDR3 in DNA: TGTGCCAGCAGCTTAGAATCGCTAGTATCGGGCACCGGGGAGCTGTTTTTT. The encoded protein is CASSLESLVSGTGELFF.